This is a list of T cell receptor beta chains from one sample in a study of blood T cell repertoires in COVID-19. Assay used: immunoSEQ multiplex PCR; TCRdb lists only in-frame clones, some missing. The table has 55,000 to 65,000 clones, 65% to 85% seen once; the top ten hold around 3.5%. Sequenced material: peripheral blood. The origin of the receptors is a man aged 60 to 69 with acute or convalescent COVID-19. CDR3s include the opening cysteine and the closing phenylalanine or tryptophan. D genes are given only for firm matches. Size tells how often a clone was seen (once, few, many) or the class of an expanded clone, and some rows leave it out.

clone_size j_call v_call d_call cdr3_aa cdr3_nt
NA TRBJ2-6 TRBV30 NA CAWSRSGANVLTF TGTGCCTGGAGTCGGTCTGGGGCCAACGTCCTGACTTTC
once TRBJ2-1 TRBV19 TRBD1 CASSIGRERTGYYNEQFF TGTGCCAGTAGTATAGGAAGGGAACGGACAGGCTATTACAATGAGCAGTTCTTC
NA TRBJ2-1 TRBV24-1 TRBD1 CATSDPTGDILHEQFF TGTGCCACCAGTGATCCAACAGGGGATATTCTTCATGAGCAGTTCTTC
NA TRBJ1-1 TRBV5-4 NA CASSPGGGGWYTEAFF TGTGCCAGCAGCCCGGGGGGTGGGGGTTGGTACACTGAAGCTTTCTTT
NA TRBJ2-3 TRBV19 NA CASSAGQGTGDTQYF TGTGCCAGTAGTGCTGGGCAGGGAACAGGAGATACGCAGTATTTT
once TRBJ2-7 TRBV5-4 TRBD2 CASSWGSGGAYNEQYF TGTGCCAGCAGCTGGGGTAGCGGGGGGGCCTACAACGAGCAGTACTTC
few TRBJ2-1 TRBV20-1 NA CSVAGYNEQFF TGCAGTGTCGCGGGCTACAATGAGCAGTTCTTC
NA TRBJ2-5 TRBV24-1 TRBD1 CATSPGTGGQETQYF TGTGCCACCAGTCCGGGGACAGGGGGCCAAGAGACCCAGTACTTC
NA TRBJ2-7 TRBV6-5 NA CASRLKTESYEQYF TGTGCCAGCAGGCTAAAAACAGAGTCCTACGAGCAGTACTTC
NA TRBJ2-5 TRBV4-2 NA CASSQDLGTGRGVYQETQYF TGTGCCAGCAGCCAAGATTTAGGGACTGGGAGGGGGGTGTACCAAGAGACCCAGTACTTC
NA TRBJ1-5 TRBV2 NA CASSGNTEKPQHF TGTGCCAGCAGTGGGAACACGGAGAAGCCCCAGCATTTT
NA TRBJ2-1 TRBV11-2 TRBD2 CASSLGGEQFF TGTGCCAGCAGCTTGGGGGGGGAGCAGTTCTTC
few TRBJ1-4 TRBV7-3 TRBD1 CASSLTGGEKLFF TGTGCCAGCAGCTTAACAGGGGGCGAAAAACTGTTTTTT
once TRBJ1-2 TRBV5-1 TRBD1 CASSATGGAKGYTF TGCGCCAGCAGCGCGACAGGGGGCGCGAAAGGCTACACCTTC
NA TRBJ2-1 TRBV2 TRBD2 CASSDQRGGVEQFF TGTGCCAGCAGTGACCAGCGGGGGGGCGTTGAGCAGTTCTTC
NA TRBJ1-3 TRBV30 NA CACGTSGNTIYF TGTGCCTGCGGGACTTCTGGAAACACCATATATTTT
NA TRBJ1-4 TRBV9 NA CASSPTAAANEKLFF TGTGCCAGCAGCCCCACGGCGGCTGCTAATGAAAAACTGTTTTTT
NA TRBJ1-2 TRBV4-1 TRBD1 CASSPQTGGYGYTF TGCGCCAGCAGCCCCCAGACAGGGGGGTATGGCTACACCTTC
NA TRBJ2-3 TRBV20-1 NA CSASFPPMAQYF TGCAGTGCTAGTTTCCCCCCTATGGCGCAGTATTTT
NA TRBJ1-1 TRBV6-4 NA CASRPGLGDTEAFF TGTGCCAGCAGGCCAGGGTTAGGGGACACTGAAGCTTTCTTT
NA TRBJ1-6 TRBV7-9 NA CASSPSLGRSNSPLHF TGTGCCAGCAGCCCCTCTTTGGGCAGATCCAATTCACCCCTCCACTTT
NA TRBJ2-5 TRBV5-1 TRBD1 CASSSWTGEGETQYF TGCGCCAGCAGCTCCTGGACAGGGGAGGGAGAGACCCAGTACTTC
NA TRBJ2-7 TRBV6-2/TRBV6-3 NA CASSTRVNEQYF TGTGCCAGCAGCACTAGAGTTAACGAGCAGTACTTC
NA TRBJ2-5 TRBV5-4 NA CASSSAISETQYF TGTGCCAGCAGCTCTGCGATTTCAGAGACCCAGTACTTC
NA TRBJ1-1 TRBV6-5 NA CASSYGQGSSEAFF TGTGCCAGCAGTTACGGGCAGGGGAGTAGTGAAGCTTTCTTT
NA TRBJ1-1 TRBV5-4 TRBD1 CASSLARQGPNTEAFF TGTGCCAGCAGCTTGGCCCGACAGGGACCGAACACTGAAGCTTTCTTT
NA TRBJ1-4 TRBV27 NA CASSLILPERGEKLFF TGTGCCAGCAGTCTAATTTTACCGGAGCGGGGTGAAAAACTGTTTTTT
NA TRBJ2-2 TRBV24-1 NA CATSDSRSMWGAGELFF TGTGCCACCAGTGATTCCCGCTCGATGTGGGGCGCCGGGGAGCTGTTTTTT
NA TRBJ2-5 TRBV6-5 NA CASRAGSETQYF TGTGCCAGTCGTGCGGGGTCAGAGACCCAGTACTTC
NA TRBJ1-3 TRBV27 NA CASSFPPSSGNTIYF TGTGCCAGCAGTTTCCCACCGAGCTCTGGAAACACCATATATTTT
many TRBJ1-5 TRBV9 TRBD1 CASSVPRGQGVQPQHF TGTGCCAGCAGCGTCCCTCGCGGACAGGGGGTTCAGCCCCAGCATTTT
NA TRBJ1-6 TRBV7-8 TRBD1 CASSRVGQGFTYNSPLHF TGTGCCAGCAGCCGAGTGGGACAGGGTTTCACCTATAATTCACCCCTCCACTTT
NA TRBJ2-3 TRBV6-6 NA CASTRTSSSTDTQYF TGTGCCAGCACCCGGACTTCGTCTAGCACAGATACGCAGTATTTT
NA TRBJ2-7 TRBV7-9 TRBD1 CAISLDGDRLREQYF TGTGCCATCAGCCTTGACGGGGACAGGCTTCGCGAGCAGTACTTC
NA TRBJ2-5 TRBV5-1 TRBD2 CASSEPGLQETQYF TGCGCCAGCAGCGAGCCGGGACTACAAGAGACCCAGTACTTC
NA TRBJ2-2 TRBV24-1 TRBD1 CATSDPGQGATGELFF TGTGCCACCAGTGATCCGGGACAGGGCGCCACCGGGGAGCTGTTTTTT
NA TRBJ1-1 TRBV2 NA CASSARRYNTEAFF TGTGCCAGCAGTGCTAGGCGTTACAACACTGAAGCTTTCTTT
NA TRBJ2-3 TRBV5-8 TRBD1 CASSPTGDGTDTQYF TGTGCCAGCAGCCCGACAGGGGACGGCACAGATACGCAGTATTTT
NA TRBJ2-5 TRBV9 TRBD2 CASSAGAGITLGETQYF TGTGCCAGCAGCGCCGGAGCGGGGATTACTCTGGGGGAGACCCAGTACTTC
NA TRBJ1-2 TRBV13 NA CASSLEGRGYTF TGTGCCAGCAGCTTAGAGGGGCGCGGCTACACCTTC
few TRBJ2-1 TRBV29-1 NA CSVVGGLDNEQFF TGCAGCGTTGTCGGGGGTCTGGACAATGAGCAGTTCTTC
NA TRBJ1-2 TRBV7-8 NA CASSLNSNYGYTF TGTGCCAGCAGCTTAAACTCTAACTATGGCTACACCTTC
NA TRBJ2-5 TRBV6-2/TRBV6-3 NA CASSYGGRLETQYF TGTGCCAGCAGTTACGGGGGCAGGTTAGAGACCCAGTACTTC
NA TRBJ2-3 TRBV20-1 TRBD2 CSAGEGDTQYF TGCAGTGCTGGGGAGGGGGATACGCAGTATTTT
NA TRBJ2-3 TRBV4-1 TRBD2 CASSPRLAGGQTDTQYF TGCGCCAGCAGCCCCCGGCTAGCGGGGGGGCAGACAGATACGCAGTATTTT
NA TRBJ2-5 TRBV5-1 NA CASSYQLASAQETQYF TGCGCCAGCAGCTACCAACTAGCTTCAGCCCAAGAGACCCAGTACTTC
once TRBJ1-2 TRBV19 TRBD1 CASSTGQGSGGYTF TGTGCCAGTAGTACGGGACAGGGCTCGGGGGGCTACACCTTC
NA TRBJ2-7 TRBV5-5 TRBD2 CASSLVVAGDSYEQYF TGTGCCAGCAGCTTGGTGGTAGCGGGGGACTCCTACGAGCAGTACTTC
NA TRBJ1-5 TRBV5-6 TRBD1 CASSSSRDRDRQPQHF TGTGCCAGCAGCTCATCCCGGGACAGGGATCGGCAGCCCCAGCATTTT
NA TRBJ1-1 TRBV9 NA CASSMFGFEAFF TGTGCCAGCAGCATGTTCGGGTTTGAAGCTTTCTTT
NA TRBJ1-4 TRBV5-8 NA CASSLTRGGTNEKLFF TGTGCCAGCAGCCTCACGAGGGGGGGAACTAATGAAAAACTGTTTTTT
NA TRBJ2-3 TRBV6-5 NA CALQKTTDTQYF TGTGCTCTACAGAAGACGACAGATACGCAGTATTTT
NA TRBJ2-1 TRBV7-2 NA CASSFRGGHNEQFF TGTGCCAGCAGCTTTAGGGGGGGCCACAATGAGCAGTTCTTC
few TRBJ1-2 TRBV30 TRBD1 CASDRGLQNYGYTF TGTGCATCGGACAGGGGACTCCAAAACTATGGCTACACCTTC